This T cell receptor (beta chain) was captured in a study of graft-versus-host responses after intestinal transplantation. Sequencing used immunoSEQ multiplex PCR; TCRdb keeps in-frame clones, though not all of them. Of 120,000 or so clones detected, around 93% appear once; the ten largest clones hold about 0.51%. The V end was cut by 9 bases, the J end by 3 bases, with 17 bases between. Germline CDR1 is MNHEY and CDR2 is SMNVEV (reference sequence). This CDR3 region has 14 residues. Turning to this clone: Its antigen is currently unknown.

The sequences come from unstimulated CD8+ T cells sorted from spleen or lymph node cells, collected before intestinal transplant. This rearrangement joins TRBV27 to TRBJ1-1; D gene unclear. The sequence came from a human donor who received an intestinal transplant. The CDR3 loop reads CASGILPGHTEAFF. CDR3 nucleotide sequence: TGTGCCAGTGGGATTTTGCCCGGACACACTGAAGCTTTCTTT.